The 17 T cell receptor beta chains given below trace back to one sample, sequenced in a study of cytomegalovirus exposure and HLA in healthy donors. PCR amplification relied on 60 Vbeta primers (plus 13 Jbeta primers). Sequencing was performed with immunoSEQ multiplex PCR; in TCRdb, only in-frame clones are kept and a portion is missing. The table records approximately 140,000 clones, more than 60% of them present only once. Sequenced: PBMCs. The receptor source for this set is a male donor in good health and CMV-seronegative.

The chain couples TRBV11-2 to TRBJ2-7; D not certain. CDR1 is SGHAT, CDR2 FQNNGV, per germline. V was cut by 5 bases and J by 5 bases, with 13 bases left in between. The CDR3 runs 13 residues. The CDR3 loop reads CASSPTPSNEQYF. CDR3 nucleotide sequence: TGTGCCAGCAGCCCGACCCCTAGTAACGAGCAGTACTTC.

This clone is a singleton in its sample. The rearrangement joins TRBV5-1 to TRBJ1-2; 9 bases map to TRBD1. The CDR3 contains 14 residues. In germline, CDR1 is SGHRS, CDR2 YFSETQ. Trimming at V came to 2 bases and at J to 10 bases, leaving 9 bases not matched to a gene. CDR3 nucleotides: TGCGCCAGCAGCTTAGTCCCGGGACAGGGTGTCTACACCTTC. It yields the protein CASSLVPGQGVYTF.

V usage is TRBV10-3 and J usage is TRBJ1-2; 7 bases map to TRBD1. Looked up from germline, CDR1 is ENHRY and CDR2 is SYGVKD. The CDR3 runs to 15 residues. Trimming cost V 3 bases and J 5 bases; bases outside gene matches: 9. The CDR3 bases are TGTGCCATCAGTGACCCGTTGGACAGGCGATATGGCTACACCTTC. Translating gives CAISDPLDRRYGYTF.

The chain has TRBV5-5 and TRBJ1-1; 11 bases line up with TRBD1. The CDR3 is 16 residues long. V shed 4 bases, J shed 5 bases, and the junction held 10 bases outside the gene matches. From germline, CDR1 is SGHKS and CDR2 YYEKEE (reference sequence). The CDR3, as DNA: TGTGCCAGCAGCGGTGGACAGGGGGCGAGGGGGACTGAAGCTTTCTTT. This encodes CASSGGQGARGTEAFF.

The gene calls are TRBV9 and TRBJ2-1; 11 bases agree with TRBD2. Unmatched junction bases numbered 9, after V lost 4 bases and J lost 9 bases. Germline V gene sequence: CDR1 SGDLS, CDR2 YYNGEE. The CDR3 covers 15 residues. CDR3 coding DNA: TGTGCCAGCAGCTTATTAGCGGGAGGGCCAGTTGAGCAGTTCTTC. This gives the protein CASSLLAGGPVEQFF.

The chain couples TRBV4-2 to TRBJ2-7, with D tentatively TRBD1 (5 bases). From germline, CDR1 is LGHNA and CDR2 YNFKEQ. The CDR3 contains 14 residues. Deletions cut 0 bases from V and 3 bases from J, with 9 bases between. The chain's CDR3 is CASSQDLTVYEQYF. The CDR3 nucleotides are TGTGCCAGCAGCCAAGATTTGACAGTCTACGAGCAGTACTTC.

V and J are TRBV29-1 and TRBJ1-1; D not resolved. Germline-derived CDR1 and CDR2 are SQVTM and ANQGSEA. With 1 base removed from V and 1 base from J, the gap between germline ends came to 7 bases. The CDR3 extends over 13 amino acids. The CDR3 here is CSVEAPGNTEAFF. CDR3 coding DNA: TGCAGCGTTGAAGCCCCAGGGAACACTGAAGCTTTCTTT.

The chain carries TRBV29-1 and TRBJ1-5, with 9 bases lining up with TRBD1. CDR3 length: 13 residues. From germline, CDR1 is SQVTM and CDR2 ANQGSEA. J lost 3 bases, V lost 8 bases, and 5 bases had no gene match. The CDR3, as DNA: TGCAGCATAGGGACAGGGATCAATCAGCCCCAGCATTTT. This translates into CSIGTGINQPQHF.

The chain employs TRBV10-3 and TRBJ1-5; a weak D match, TRBD1 (6 bases). Trimming stripped 2 bases from V and 4 bases from J, with 12 bases between. This CDR3 has 15 residues. The germline V gene has CDR1 ENHRY and CDR2 SYGVKD. CDR3 DNA sequence: TGTGCCATCAGTGAGGACGGTCAGGGGAATCAGCCCCAGCATTTT. Translation: CAISEDGQGNQPQHF.

This clone was seen a few times. This sequence joins TRBV5-4 and TRBJ2-6, with D unclear. This CDR3 is 16 amino acids long. Trimming took 4 bases from V and 0 from J, leaving 11 bases between them. The germline CDR1 and CDR2 sequences are SGHNT and YYREEE (reference sequence). The CDR3 DNA follows: TGTGCCAGCAGCCAAGATCTCAGCTCTGGGGCCAACGTCCTGACTTTC. This gives the protein CASSQDLSSGANVLTF.

The chain links TRBV19 to TRBJ2-5; D may be TRBD2 (6 bases). The CDR3 runs to 14 residues. Germline CDR1 is LNHDA and CDR2 is SQIVND (reference sequence). Trimming cost V 6 bases and J 2 bases, with 13 bases left between them. In DNA form, the CDR3 reads TGTGCCAGTAGGTTAGCGGCGGGACAAGAGACCCAGTACTTC. It translates to CASRLAAGQETQYF.

The chain is built from TRBV5-1 and TRBJ2-3; D uncertain. This CDR3 is 14 amino acids long. V lost 0 bases and J 2 bases, leaving 7 bases between the germline ends. CDR1 is SGHRS, CDR2 YFSETQ, per germline. This CDR3 reads CASSLVQFTDTQYF. The CDR3 region has the DNA TGCGCCAGCAGCTTGGTCCAATTCACAGATACGCAGTATTTT.

CDR3 loop: CSALIVNEQYF. In DNA, the CDR3 is TGCAGTGCTCTAATAGTGAACGAGCAGTACTTC. This chain uses TRBV20-1 with TRBJ2-7; D call uncertain. CDR1 is DFQATT and CDR2 is SNEGSKA in the germline V gene (reference sequence). V lost 5 bases and J 5 bases, leaving 10 bases between the germline ends. The CDR3 loop spans 11 amino acids.

This clone turned up a few times. The J gene is TRBJ2-5, the V gene TRBV30; 11 bases match TRBD2. This CDR3 has 15 amino acids. CDR1 GTSNPN and CDR2 SVGIG come from the germline V gene (reference sequence). The junction had 14 bases not matched to a gene; V was cut back by 7 bases and J by 7 bases. The CDR3 DNA reads as TGTGCCTATAGATTAGCGGGAGGGCGTTCGGGGACCCAGTACTTC. It codes for CAYRLAGGRSGTQYF.

The rearrangement links TRBV4-1 to TRBJ2-5; tentatively, D is TRBD1 (5 bases). The germline V gene has CDR1 MGHRA and CDR2 YSYEKL. V lost 0 bases and J 4 bases, leaving 15 bases between the germline ends. This CDR3 is built from 16 residues. CDR3 sequence: CASSQEGLGQAETQYF. The DNA of the CDR3 is TGCGCCAGCAGCCAAGAGGGTCTGGGGCAGGCAGAGACCCAGTACTTC.

The chain couples TRBV9 to TRBJ2-5; 7 bases map to TRBD1. Germline V gene sequence: CDR1 SGDLS, CDR2 YYNGEE. Trimming at V came to 3 bases and at J to 3 bases, leaving 5 bases not matched to a gene. This CDR3 comprises 14 residues. CDR3 nucleotide sequence: TGTGCCAGCAGCGCCACAGGGGTGGAAGAGACCCAGTACTTC. Its translation is CASSATGVEETQYF.

The chain carries TRBV6-5 and TRBJ1-1; TRBD1 might be the D (5 bases). Germline lookup yields CDR1 MNHEY and CDR2 SVGAGI. V lost 1 base and J 3 bases, leaving 9 bases between the germline ends. The CDR3 covers 14 residues. DNA for the CDR3: TGTGCCAGCAGTTACTTCCAGGGTTACACTGAAGCTTTCTTT. It specifies CASSYFQGYTEAFF.